The sequence of this TCR beta chain was determined in a study of T-cell reconstitution after alpha-beta-depleted transplantation in children. Preparing the TCRbeta library involved the use of unique molecular identifiers. In TCRdb, the PCR reads were re-called with MiXCR into one record per CDR3 protein. The sample holds about 420,000 distinct CDR3 sequences, 9.5% to 13% seen once. This clonotype was found a few times. This CDR3 contains 16 residues. Germline-derived CDR1 and CDR2 are DFQATT and SNEGSKA (reference sequence). V lost 0 bases, J lost 4 bases, and 8 bases stayed unmatched. This clonotype was obtained from a human donor who donated a stem cell graft to a child with acute myeloid leukemia. The sequenced sample was PBMCs from the stem cell graft donor, obtained from the stem cell graft. The rearrangement links TRBV20-1 to TRBJ1-5; 8 nucleotides agree with TRBD1. The CDR3 DNA reads as TGCAGTGCTAGAGACAGGGGGCAAGGGGGGAATCAGCCCCAGCATTTT. This sequence encodes CSARDRGQGGNQPQHF.